A selection of T cell receptor beta chains follows, all from one sample in a study of blood T cell repertoires in COVID-19. Measured with immunoSEQ multiplex PCR; TCRdb has only the in-frame clones, and not every one. The sample holds about 300,000 clones; more than 70% are singletons and the top ten take roughly 6.7%. The sequenced sample was peripheral blood. The receptor source for this set is a man aged 18 to 35 who had recovered from COVID-19. The conserved cysteine and the conserved F or W are not part of the CDR3 here. Each record gives: CDR3 protein, V gene, J gene.

CDR3aa: ASSSTQGMDYGYT; v_gene: TRBV18; j_gene: TRBJ1-2
CDR3aa: AARSRGQIMNTEAF; v_gene: TRBV2; j_gene: TRBJ1-1
CDR3aa: ASSPRHGGTGRDFTEAF; v_gene: TRBV9; j_gene: TRBJ1-1
CDR3aa: AISESFSLSNQPQH; v_gene: TRBV10-3; j_gene: TRBJ1-5
CDR3aa: ATSREGIAREQY; v_gene: TRBV15; j_gene: TRBJ2-7
CDR3aa: ASSLGGGTEAF; v_gene: TRBV27; j_gene: TRBJ1-1
CDR3aa: ASSRDRGGYT; v_gene: TRBV4-3; j_gene: TRBJ1-2
CDR3aa: ASSARAGGQNTIY; v_gene: TRBV19; j_gene: TRBJ1-3
CDR3aa: ASGYGGASNQPQH; v_gene: TRBV27; j_gene: TRBJ1-5
CDR3aa: ASSSGIYGYT; v_gene: TRBV9; j_gene: TRBJ1-2
CDR3aa: ASSPDRNYGYT; v_gene: TRBV5-6; j_gene: TRBJ1-2
CDR3aa: ASSRTTGTAGYT; v_gene: TRBV19; j_gene: TRBJ1-2
CDR3aa: ASCRPDRLGTTAF; v_gene: TRBV19; j_gene: TRBJ1-1
CDR3aa: ASSPSGQGWNEQF; v_gene: TRBV6-5; j_gene: TRBJ2-1
CDR3aa: ASSSRQYRSTDTQY; v_gene: TRBV19; j_gene: TRBJ2-3
CDR3aa: AISETGGRSEKLF; v_gene: TRBV10-3; j_gene: TRBJ1-4
CDR3aa: ASSYWDRGYGYT; v_gene: TRBV6-5; j_gene: TRBJ1-2
CDR3aa: ASSSTLYPNYGYT; v_gene: TRBV11-2; j_gene: TRBJ1-2
CDR3aa: ASTRTGGGEKLF; v_gene: TRBV19; j_gene: TRBJ1-4
CDR3aa: ASSSRTGVGYGYT; v_gene: TRBV6-5; j_gene: TRBJ1-2
CDR3aa: ASSYSANMNTEAF; v_gene: TRBV6-5; j_gene: TRBJ1-1
CDR3aa: ASSYSGGGHEQY; v_gene: TRBV6-5; j_gene: TRBJ2-7
CDR3aa: ASSHRDRNTDTQY; v_gene: TRBV3-1/TRBV3-2; j_gene: TRBJ2-3
CDR3aa: AWRAGQGAGNEKLF; v_gene: TRBV30; j_gene: TRBJ1-4
CDR3aa: ARLRGRIREPQH; v_gene: TRBV6-5; j_gene: TRBJ1-5
CDR3aa: ASSGTGTVQETQY; v_gene: TRBV7-9; j_gene: TRBJ2-5
CDR3aa: ASSYPRAQLKTEAF; v_gene: TRBV6-5; j_gene: TRBJ1-1
CDR3aa: ASSYLFETSNYGYT; v_gene: TRBV6-5; j_gene: TRBJ1-2
CDR3aa: ASTQGGANYGYT; v_gene: TRBV6-5; j_gene: TRBJ1-2
CDR3aa: ASSFGQAPRTDNSPLH; v_gene: TRBV9; j_gene: TRBJ1-6
CDR3aa: ASSLVGQSYEQY; v_gene: TRBV7-9; j_gene: TRBJ2-7
CDR3aa: ASSQWAVHIASYNSPLH; v_gene: TRBV23-1; j_gene: TRBJ1-6
CDR3aa: ASSFGQGNTEAF; v_gene: TRBV11-2; j_gene: TRBJ1-1
CDR3aa: ASSASPGTEETQY; v_gene: TRBV27; j_gene: TRBJ2-5
CDR3aa: ASSFSDRAPEQY; v_gene: TRBV27; j_gene: TRBJ2-7
CDR3aa: ASSWDRRTEAF; v_gene: TRBV4-2; j_gene: TRBJ1-1
CDR3aa: ASSPPGLPSADTQY; v_gene: TRBV18; j_gene: TRBJ2-3
CDR3aa: SAIPSRTTV; v_gene: TRBV20-1; j_gene: TRBJ2-1
CDR3aa: ASSAATGFSGNTIY; v_gene: TRBV5-1; j_gene: TRBJ1-3
CDR3aa: ASSLTGDQETQY; v_gene: TRBV5-1; j_gene: TRBJ2-5
CDR3aa: ASSLLADTTGELF; v_gene: TRBV5-1; j_gene: TRBJ2-2
CDR3aa: ASSLFRGGAGSYNEQF; v_gene: TRBV14; j_gene: TRBJ2-1
CDR3aa: ASSQDLRGQGAF; v_gene: TRBV14; j_gene: TRBJ1-1
CDR3aa: ASSQGTGATLH; v_gene: TRBV4-1; j_gene: TRBJ1-6
CDR3aa: ASSAPGTGTGTEAF; v_gene: TRBV19; j_gene: TRBJ1-1
CDR3aa: ASSYLGQSLYEQY; v_gene: TRBV6-2/TRBV6-3; j_gene: TRBJ2-7
CDR3aa: ASLEDSYYEQY; v_gene: TRBV6-5; j_gene: TRBJ2-7
CDR3aa: ASSQVRTANYGYT; v_gene: TRBV4-3; j_gene: TRBJ1-2
CDR3aa: ASSTRDRSNSPLH; v_gene: TRBV28; j_gene: TRBJ1-6
CDR3aa: ASGLSEETQY; v_gene: TRBV6-5; j_gene: TRBJ2-5